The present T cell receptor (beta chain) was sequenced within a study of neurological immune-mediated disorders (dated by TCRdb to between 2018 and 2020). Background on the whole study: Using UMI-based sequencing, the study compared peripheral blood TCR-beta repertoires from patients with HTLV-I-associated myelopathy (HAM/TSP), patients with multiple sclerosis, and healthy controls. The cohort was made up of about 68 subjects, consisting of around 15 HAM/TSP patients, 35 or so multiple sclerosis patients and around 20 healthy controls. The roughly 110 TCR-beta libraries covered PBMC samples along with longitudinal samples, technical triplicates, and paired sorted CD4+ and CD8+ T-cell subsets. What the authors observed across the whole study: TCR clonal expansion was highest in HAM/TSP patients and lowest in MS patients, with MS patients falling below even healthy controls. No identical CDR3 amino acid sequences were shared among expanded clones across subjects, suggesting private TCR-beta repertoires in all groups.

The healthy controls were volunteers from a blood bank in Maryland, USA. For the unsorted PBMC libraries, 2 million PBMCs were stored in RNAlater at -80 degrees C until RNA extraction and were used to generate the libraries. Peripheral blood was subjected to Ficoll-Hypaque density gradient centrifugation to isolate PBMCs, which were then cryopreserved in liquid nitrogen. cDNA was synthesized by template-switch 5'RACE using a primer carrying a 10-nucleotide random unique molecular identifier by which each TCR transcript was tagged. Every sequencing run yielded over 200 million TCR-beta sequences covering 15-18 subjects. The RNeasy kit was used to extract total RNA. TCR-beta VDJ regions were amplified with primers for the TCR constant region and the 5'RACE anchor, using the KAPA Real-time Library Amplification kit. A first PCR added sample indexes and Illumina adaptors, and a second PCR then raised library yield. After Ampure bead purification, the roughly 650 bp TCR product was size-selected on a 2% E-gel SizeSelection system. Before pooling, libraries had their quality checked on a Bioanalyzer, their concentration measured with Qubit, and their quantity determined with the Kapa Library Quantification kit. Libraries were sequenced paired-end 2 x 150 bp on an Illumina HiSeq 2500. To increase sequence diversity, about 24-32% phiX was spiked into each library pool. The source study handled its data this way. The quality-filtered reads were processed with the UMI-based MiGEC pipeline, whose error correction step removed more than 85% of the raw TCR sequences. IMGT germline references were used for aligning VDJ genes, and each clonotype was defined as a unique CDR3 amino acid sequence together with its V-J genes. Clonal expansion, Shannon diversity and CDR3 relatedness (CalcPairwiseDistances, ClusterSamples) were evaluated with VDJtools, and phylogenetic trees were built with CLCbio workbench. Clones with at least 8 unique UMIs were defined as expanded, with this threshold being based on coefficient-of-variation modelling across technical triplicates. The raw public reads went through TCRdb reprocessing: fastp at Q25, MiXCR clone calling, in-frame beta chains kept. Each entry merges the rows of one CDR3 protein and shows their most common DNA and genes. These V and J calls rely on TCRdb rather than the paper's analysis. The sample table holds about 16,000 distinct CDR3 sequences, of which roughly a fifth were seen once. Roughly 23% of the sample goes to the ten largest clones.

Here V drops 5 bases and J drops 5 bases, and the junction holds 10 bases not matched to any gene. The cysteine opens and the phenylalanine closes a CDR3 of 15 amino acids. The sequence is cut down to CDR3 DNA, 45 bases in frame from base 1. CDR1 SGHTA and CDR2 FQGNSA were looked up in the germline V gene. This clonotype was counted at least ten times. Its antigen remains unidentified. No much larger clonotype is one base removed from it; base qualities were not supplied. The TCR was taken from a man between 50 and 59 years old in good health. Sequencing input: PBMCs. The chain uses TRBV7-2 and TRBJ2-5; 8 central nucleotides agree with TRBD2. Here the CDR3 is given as CASSGALAGRETQYF. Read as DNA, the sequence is TGTGCCAGCAGCGGGGCGCTAGCGGGTCGTGAGACCCAGTACTTC.